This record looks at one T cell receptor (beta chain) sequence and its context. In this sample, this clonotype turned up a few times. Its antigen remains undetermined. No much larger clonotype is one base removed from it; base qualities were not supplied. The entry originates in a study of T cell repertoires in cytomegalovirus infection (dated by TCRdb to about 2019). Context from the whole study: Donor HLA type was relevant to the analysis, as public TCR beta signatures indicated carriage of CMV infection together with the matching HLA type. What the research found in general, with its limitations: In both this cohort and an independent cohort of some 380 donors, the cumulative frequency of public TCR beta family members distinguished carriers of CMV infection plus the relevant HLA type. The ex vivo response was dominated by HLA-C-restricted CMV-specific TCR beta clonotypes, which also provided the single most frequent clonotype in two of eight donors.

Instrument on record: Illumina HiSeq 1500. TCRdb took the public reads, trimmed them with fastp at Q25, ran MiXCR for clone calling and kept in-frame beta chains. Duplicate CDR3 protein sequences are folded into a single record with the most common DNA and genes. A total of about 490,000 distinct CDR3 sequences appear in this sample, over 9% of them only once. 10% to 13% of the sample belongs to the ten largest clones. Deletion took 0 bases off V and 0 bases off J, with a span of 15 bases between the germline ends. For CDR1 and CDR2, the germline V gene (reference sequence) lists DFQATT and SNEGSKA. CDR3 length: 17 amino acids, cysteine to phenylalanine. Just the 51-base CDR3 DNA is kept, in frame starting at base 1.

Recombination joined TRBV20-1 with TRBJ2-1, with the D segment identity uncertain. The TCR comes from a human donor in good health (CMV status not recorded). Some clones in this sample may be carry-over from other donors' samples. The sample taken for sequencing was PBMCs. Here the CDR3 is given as CSARDRFGRLSYNEQFF. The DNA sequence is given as TGCAGTGCTAGAGATCGATTTGGACGCCTCTCCTACAATGAGCAGTTCTTC.